The 13 T cell receptor beta chains in this list originate from one sample, sequenced in a study of control samples from healthy donors and cancer patients. Assay used: immunoSEQ multiplex PCR; TCRdb lists only in-frame clones, some missing. This table has approximately 19,000 clones, about 85% appearing once. The sample was PBMCs. These receptor sequences come from a woman in her 70s with lung cancer.

The chain uses TRBV27 and TRBJ2-7; D is uncertain. Germline loops: CDR1 MNHEY, CDR2 SMNVEV (reference sequence). V lost 8 bases to trimming and J lost 1 base, with 12 bases between them. The CDR3 length is 13 residues. CDR3 residues: CASGSVPSYEQYF. In nucleotides, the CDR3 is TGTGCCAGCGGGTCGGTCCCATCCTACGAGCAGTACTTC.

The CDR3 nucleotides read TGTGCCAGCAGCTTGCTAACCTACACTAGGTCGGGTGAGCAGTTCTTC. This gives the protein CASSLLTYTRSGEQFF. This chain connects TRBV5-4 to TRBJ2-1; D is perhaps TRBD2 (5 bases). V dropped 1 base and J dropped 9 bases, with 20 bases sitting between them. The length of the CDR3 is 16 residues. In germline, CDR1 is SGHNT, CDR2 YYREEE (reference sequence).

This clone was observed once. The chain employs TRBV10-3 and TRBJ1-1; D remains ambiguous. V was cut by 6 bases and J by 0 bases, with 5 bases left in between. The germline V gene has CDR1 ENHRY and CDR2 SYGVKD. This CDR3 is 12 amino acids long. This CDR3 is CAIRNMNTEAFF. The CDR3 region has the DNA TGTGCCATCAGAAACATGAACACTGAAGCTTTCTTT.

V is TRBV2 and J is TRBJ2-2; 10 nucleotides line up with TRBD2. The CDR3 spans 14 residues. J was trimmed by 5 bases and V by 7 bases; bases with no gene match: 4. The germline CDR1 and CDR2 sequences are SNHLY and FYNNEI. CDR3 in DNA: TGTGCCAGCAAGGGACTAGCGTCGACCGGGGAGCTGTTTTTT. Residues: CASKGLASTGELFF. Complete variable domain (other parts from reference TRBV2 and TRBJ2-2): EPEVTQTPSHQVTQMGQEVILRCVPISNHLYFYWYRQILGQKVEFLVSFYNNEISEKSEIFDDQFSVERPDGSNFTLKIRSTKLEDSAMYFCASKGLASTGELFFGEGSRLTVL.

The V call is TRBV12-5, the J call TRBJ2-4; no clear D. Germline CDR1 LGHNT, CDR2 FRNRAP. V lost 5 bases to trimming and J lost 0 bases, with 17 bases between them. This CDR3 has 17 residues. The chain's CDR3 is CASGRDRSQLAKNIQYF. CDR3 nucleotide sequence: TGTGCTAGTGGTAGAGATCGGTCACAGCTAGCCAAAAACATTCAGTACTTC.

The chain uses TRBV7-3 and TRBJ1-4, with TRBD1 matching 7 bases. This CDR3 has 18 amino acids. Per the germline V gene, CDR1 is SGHTA and CDR2 is FQGTGA. V was pared by 5 bases and J by 4 bases, with 16 bases of the junction left unmatched. CDR3: CASSPRKGARALNEKLFF. In nucleotides, the CDR3 is TGTGCCAGCAGCCCTCGGAAGGGGGCTCGGGCCCTTAATGAAAAACTGTTTTTT.

The rearrangement uses TRBV4-3 and TRBJ2-7; TRBD2 is a possible D gene (5 bases). The CDR3 loop spans 12 amino acids. Germline V gene sequence: CDR1 LGHNA, CDR2 YSLEER. Between the trimmed V and J ends, which lost 4 bases and 7 bases, there was a span of 11 bases. The CDR3 spells CASSPNRREQYF. The CDR3 DNA follows: TGCGCCAGCAGCCCGAATCGGAGGGAGCAGTACTTC.

The chain employs TRBV16 and TRBJ2-3; D possibly matches TRBD1 or TRBD2 (5 bases each). This CDR3 spans 16 amino acids. The V and J ends lost 1 base and 0 bases respectively, with 11 bases between them. Germline CDR1 reads KGHSY; CDR2 reads FQNENV. CDR3 DNA sequence: TGTGCCAGCAGCCAATTGGGGGACGAAAGCACAGATACGCAGTATTTT. It codes for CASSQLGDESTDTQYF. Supplemented by reference TRBV16 and TRBJ2-3, the full variable domain reads GEEVAQTPKHLVRGEGQKAKLYCAPIKGHSYVFWYQQVLKNEFKFLISFQNENVFDETGMPKERFSAKCLPNSPCSLEIQATKLEDSAVYFCASSQLGDESTDTQYFGPGTRLTVL.

V gene TRBV11-3 combines with J gene TRBJ1-4; possibly TRBD1 for D (5 bases). V was shortened by 7 bases and J by 4 bases, with 10 bases between the two germline ends. Germline lookup yields CDR1 SGHNT and CDR2 YENEEA. The CDR3 has 13 amino acids. CDR3: CASKGRSNEKLFF. The CDR3 nucleotides are TGTGCCAGCAAGGGACGGAGTAATGAAAAACTGTTTTTT. The full variable domain, its missing parts supplied by reference TRBV11-3 and TRBJ1-4, is EAGVVQSPRYKIIEKKQPVAFWCNPISGHNTLYWYLQNLGQGPELLIRYENEEAVDDSQLPKDRFSAERLKGVDSTLKIQPAELGDSAVYLCASKGRSNEKLFFGSGTQLSVL.

The chain recombines TRBV7-9 with TRBJ2-5; 8 bases line up with TRBD2. This CDR3 has 15 residues. Looked up from germline, CDR1 is SEHNR and CDR2 is FQNEAQ (reference sequence). The trim removed 3 bases at V and 1 base at J, leaving 4 bases unmatched. CDR3 region: CASSFYGRGQETQYF. The CDR3 region has the DNA TGTGCCAGCAGCTTCTACGGGAGGGGCCAAGAGACCCAGTACTTC.

The rearrangement joins TRBV21-1 to TRBJ2-1; TRBD2, the table's D call, lacks a check against the DNA. TRBV21-1 is a pseudogene locus. This CDR3 region has 16 residues. CDR3: CASSKEAVLVGNEQFF. CDR3 bases: TGTGCCAGCAGCAAAGAGGCCGTCCTAGTGGGCAATGAGCAGTTCTTC.

The rearrangement joins TRBV6-5 to TRBJ2-7, with 12 bases fitting TRBD2. Trimming at V came to 3 bases and at J to 4 bases, leaving 7 bases not matched to a gene. Germline V gene lookup returns CDR1 MNHEY and CDR2 SVGAGI. The CDR3 length is 16 residues. Written as DNA, the CDR3 is TGTGCCAGCAGTTATCCGACTAGCGGGAGATTTTACGAGCAGTACTTC. The encoded protein is CASSYPTSGRFYEQYF.

The chain carries TRBV6-1 and TRBJ2-3, with a weak D call TRBD2 (5 bases). Trimming pared 3 bases from V and 7 bases from J, leaving 20 bases between. In germline, CDR1 is MNHNS, CDR2 SASEGT. The CDR3 is 16 residues long. CDR3 in amino acids: CASSDEGTHSGNTQYF. The CDR3 bases are TGTGCCAGCAGTGACGAGGGCACCCACAGTGGAAATACGCAGTATTTT.